This T cell receptor beta chain stems from a study of post-analysis software for immune sequencing data. Study at large: Both relapsing-remitting and secondary progressive multiple sclerosis featured among the disease courses, as did progressive-relapsing multiple sclerosis.

The CDR3 length is 16 residues. CDR1 DFQATT and CDR2 SNEGSKA come from the germline V gene (reference sequence). V lost 5 bases, J lost 0 bases, and 12 bases stayed unmatched. Prepared TCR beta cDNA libraries contained unique molecular identifiers. T cells numbering about 0.95 to 10 million gave rise to roughly 0.5 million cDNA molecules. TCRdb reprocessed the PCR reads with MiXCR, giving one entry per CDR3 protein. The data hold about 760,000 distinct CDR3 sequences, with less than 35% observed a single time. Study-wide results and caveats: Controls had significantly higher normalized Chao1 diversity than multiple sclerosis patients. Samples from a shared batch, those prepared together, strongly co-clustered by F measure. Five or six TRBV segments were more frequent in patients than controls; TRBV5-6, TRBV5-1 and TRBV20-1 belonged to this group.

A word on this clonotype: The antigen is undetermined.

The chain is built from TRBV20-1 and TRBJ1-2; 7 bases agree with TRBD1. Sequencing was carried out using blood. The sequence was obtained from a girl aged 5 to 17 with multiple sclerosis. CDR3 residues: CSADPGQQHPNYGYTF. In DNA form, the CDR3 reads TGCAGTGCTGATCCGGGACAGCAACATCCTAACTATGGCTACACCTTC.